This paragraph reports one TCR beta chain. The sort gate was single viable CD3+CD4+CD8-CD45RO+ cells for memory CD4+ T cells. CMV serostatus came from serum IgG against pp150, pp28, p38, p52. This specimen comes from a study of memory CD4+ T cells and cytomegalovirus serostatus. The trim removed 5 bases at V and 4 bases at J, leaving 6 bases unmatched. This CDR3 region has 15 residues. The germline V gene encodes CDR1 SGHTA and CDR2 FQGTGA. Profiled with immunoSEQ multiplex PCR; TCRdb holds only in-frame clones, not every one. The sample includes some 49,000 clones, around 78% seen only once; the top ten take 0.94%.

The specimen was memory CD4+ T cells from blood. The receptor was derived from an adult in good health and CMV-seronegative. This rearrangement joins TRBV7-3 to TRBJ1-3, with TRBD1 matching 9 bases. CDR3 nucleotides: TGTGCCAGCAGCCCGACAGGGGGAGGCGGAAACACCATATATTTT. This gives the protein CASSPTGGGGNTIYF.